What follows are 14 T cell receptor beta chains derived from one specimen sequenced in a study of blood T cells in healthy people across ages. Then a second PCR, running about 6 to 12 cycles, was carried out with a sample-barcoded 5' primer and a J-beta primer mix. TCRdb reprocessed the 5' RACE reads via MiXCR and lists one record per CDR3 protein. The sample lists approximately 810,000 distinct CDR3 sequences; under 35% were seen once. Specimen: blood. These TCRs come from a woman of 80 years or more in good health.

This clonotype appeared many times. The chain is built from TRBV10-3 and TRBJ1-1, with D uncertain. The V and J ends lost 3 bases and 0 bases respectively, with 8 bases between them. Germline V gene lookup returns CDR1 ENHRY and CDR2 SYGVKD. This CDR3 is 14 amino acids long. This CDR3 reads CAISERGLNTEAFF. CDR3 in DNA: TGTGCCATCAGTGAACGAGGGTTGAACACTGAAGCTTTCTTT.

This rearrangement joins TRBV27 to TRBJ1-4; possibly TRBD1 for D (6 bases). Trimming took 4 bases from V and 3 from J, leaving 12 bases between them. The V gene's germline CDR1 is MNHEY and CDR2 SMNVEV (reference sequence). There are 15 residues in the CDR3. This CDR3 reads CASSSLTGANEKLFF. DNA of the CDR3: TGTGCCAGCAGTTCCCTGACAGGCGCTAATGAAAAACTGTTTTTT.

The V and J genes are TRBV29-1 and TRBJ2-2, with 9 bases aligning to TRBD1. Unmatched junction bases numbered 20, after V lost 8 bases and J lost 1 base. The CDR3 contains 19 residues. Germline V gene data show CDR1 as SQVTM and CDR2 as ANQGSEA. This chain's CDR3 is CSFRKDPGQGPLNTGELFF. CDR3 sequence (DNA): TGCAGCTTTCGAAAAGATCCGGGACAGGGCCCGTTGAACACCGGGGAGCTGTTTTTT.

V gene TRBV7-2 combines with J gene TRBJ1-6; TRBD1 agrees at 10 bases. The CDR3 runs to 16 residues. Germline lookup yields CDR1 SGHTA and CDR2 FQGNSA. J gave up 9 bases and V 3 bases, and 8 bases lay outside the gene matches. The CDR3 DNA follows: TGTGCCAGCAGCTTGGCAATGGGGACAGGGGCTTCACCCCTCCACTTT. Translating gives CASSLAMGTGASPLHF. The variable domain in full, with the rest retrieved from reference TRBV7-2 and TRBJ1-6, is GAGVSQSPSNKVTEKGKDVELRCDPISGHTALYWYRQSLGQGLEFLIYFQGNSAPDKSGLPSDRFSAERTGGSVSTLTIQRTQQEDSAVYLCASSLAMGTGASPLHFGNGTRLTVT.

This clonotype occurred a few times. The CDR3 DNA reads as TGTGCCAGCAGCTTACTCGGGCAGCGAAACACCATATATTTT. Its protein product is CASSLLGQRNTIYF. V and J are TRBV7-9 and TRBJ1-3; D gene unclear. From germline, CDR1 is SEHNR and CDR2 FQNEAQ (reference sequence). The CDR3 consists of 14 residues. Deletions cut 2 bases from V and 5 bases from J, with 10 bases between.

This clonotype showed up just a few times. The chain is built from TRBV28 and TRBJ2-1, with TRBD2 as a possible D gene (6 bases). With 5 bases removed from V and 7 bases from J, the gap between germline ends came to 21 bases. The CDR3 is made up of 16 amino acids. CDR1 is MDHEN and CDR2 is SYDVKM in the germline V gene. This CDR3 reads CASSRESAVYHNEQFF. In nucleotides, the CDR3 is TGTGCCAGCAGTCGGGAGAGCGCCGTCTACCATAATGAGCAGTTCTTC.

In its sample, this clonotype was seen a few times. V is TRBV20-1 and J is TRBJ1-6; D gene uncertain. CDR1 is DFQATT and CDR2 is SNEGSKA in the germline V gene (reference sequence). The CDR3 totals 11 residues. V was shortened by 3 bases and J by 5 bases, with 2 bases between the two germline ends. CDR3 amino acids: CSASDNSPLHF. The CDR3 DNA follows: TGCAGTGCTAGCGATAATTCACCCCTCCACTTT.

This clonotype was counted many times. The chain carries TRBV7-2 and TRBJ1-5, with a tentative D call TRBD1 (6 bases). V was shortened by 5 bases and J by 7 bases, with 12 bases between the two germline ends. The germline CDR1 and CDR2 sequences are SGHTA and FQGNSA. This CDR3 comprises 13 residues. CDR3 amino acids: CASSGAGAQPQHF. DNA of the CDR3: TGTGCCAGCAGCGGGGCAGGGGCCCAGCCCCAGCATTTT. Full variable domain (rest looked up from reference TRBV7-2 and TRBJ1-5): GAGVSQSPSNKVTEKGKDVELRCDPISGHTALYWYRQSLGQGLEFLIYFQGNSAPDKSGLPSDRFSAERTGGSVSTLTIQRTQQEDSAVYLCASSGAGAQPQHFGDGTRLSIL.

This clonotype was seen at least ten times. The rearrangement joins TRBV20-1 to TRBJ1-1, with D uncertain. Deletions cut 6 bases from V and 2 bases from J, with 10 bases between. The CDR3 length is 12 residues. Germline CDR1 and CDR2: DFQATT and SNEGSKA (reference sequence). The CDR3, as DNA: TGCAGTGCCACTAGCACCAACACTGAAGCTTTCTTT. Its protein is CSATSTNTEAFF.

The sample holds many counts of this clonotype. The chain uses TRBV5-1 and TRBJ2-3; D possibly uses TRBD1 or TRBD2 (5 bases each). V was shortened by 4 bases and J by 1 base, with 13 bases between the two germline ends. The CDR3 loop spans 15 amino acids. Looked up from germline, CDR1 is SGHRS and CDR2 is YFSETQ. CDR3 in amino acids: CASSREGPGTDTQYF. The CDR3, as DNA: TGCGCCAGCAGCCGAGAGGGGCCTGGCACAGATACGCAGTATTTT.

This clonotype was seen only a few times. The chain joins TRBV6-1 to TRBJ1-5, with D unresolved. The germline gives CDR1 MNHNS, CDR2 SASEGT. The germline V and J ends were trimmed by 11 bases and 5 bases, with 13 bases remaining between them. The CDR3 sequence is 12 residues long. For the CDR3, the DNA is TGTGCCGCGGGAGTGAGTGATCAGCCCCAGCATTTT. It specifies CAAGVSDQPQHF.

The rearrangement links TRBV6-5 to TRBJ2-7; D is undetermined. V was cut by 0 bases and J by 5 bases, with 14 bases left in between. This CDR3 contains 15 residues. Per germline, CDR1 MNHEY and CDR2 SVGAGI. The CDR3 bases are TGTGCCAGCAGTTACTCGGTGCCGGGTGGTGACGAGCAGTACTTC. Amino acid sequence: CASSYSVPGGDEQYF.

The chain is built from TRBV19 and TRBJ1-1; D is unclear. The germline V gene encodes CDR1 LNHDA and CDR2 SQIVND (reference sequence). This CDR3 is built from 13 residues. With 6 bases removed from V and 8 bases from J, the gap between germline ends came to 16 bases. CDR3 in DNA: TGTGCCAGTAGAGTTAGGGAACCCGGCGAAGCTTTCTTT. This sequence encodes CASRVREPGEAFF. The whole variable domain, remainder taken from reference TRBV19 and TRBJ1-1, is DGGITQSPKYLFRKEGQNVTLSCEQNLNHDAMYWYRQDPGQGLRLIYYSQIVNDFQKGDIAEGYSVSREKKESFPLTVTSAQKNPTAFYLCASRVREPGEAFFGQGTRLTVV.

The V gene is TRBV24-1, the J gene TRBJ2-3, with D tentatively TRBD1 (6 bases). Germline-derived CDR1 and CDR2 are KGHDR and SFDVKD. The CDR3 sequence is 15 residues long. V was trimmed by 7 bases and J by 2 bases, leaving 15 bases between them. The CDR3 DNA reads TGTGCCACCAGCCCCCAGGGGTCTAACACAGATACGCAGTATTTT. It codes for CATSPQGSNTDTQYF.